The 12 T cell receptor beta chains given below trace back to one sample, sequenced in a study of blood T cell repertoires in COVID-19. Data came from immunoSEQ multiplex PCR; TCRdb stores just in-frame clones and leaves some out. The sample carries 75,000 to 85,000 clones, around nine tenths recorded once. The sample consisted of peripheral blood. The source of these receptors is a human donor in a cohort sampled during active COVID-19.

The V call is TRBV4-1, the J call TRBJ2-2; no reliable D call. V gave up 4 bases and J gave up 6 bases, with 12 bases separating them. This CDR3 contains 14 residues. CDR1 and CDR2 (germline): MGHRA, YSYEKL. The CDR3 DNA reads TGCGCCAGCAGCCGACCTAGTCAGTCCGGGGAGCTGTTTTTT. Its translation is CASSRPSQSGELFF.

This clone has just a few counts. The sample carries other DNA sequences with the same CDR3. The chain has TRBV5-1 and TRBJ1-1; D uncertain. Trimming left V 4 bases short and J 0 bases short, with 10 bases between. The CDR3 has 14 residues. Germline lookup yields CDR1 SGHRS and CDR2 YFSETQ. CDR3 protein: CASSIEFMNTEAFF. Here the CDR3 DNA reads TGCGCCAGCAGCATCGAGTTTATGAACACTGAAGCTTTCTTT.

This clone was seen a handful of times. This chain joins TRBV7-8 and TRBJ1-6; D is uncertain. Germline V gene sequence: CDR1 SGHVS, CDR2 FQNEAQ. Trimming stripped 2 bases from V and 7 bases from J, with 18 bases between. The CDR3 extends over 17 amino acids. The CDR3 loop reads CASSLIPRGTGNSPLHF. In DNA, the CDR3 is TGTGCCAGCAGCTTAATACCGCGGGGAACGGGCAATTCACCCCTCCACTTT.

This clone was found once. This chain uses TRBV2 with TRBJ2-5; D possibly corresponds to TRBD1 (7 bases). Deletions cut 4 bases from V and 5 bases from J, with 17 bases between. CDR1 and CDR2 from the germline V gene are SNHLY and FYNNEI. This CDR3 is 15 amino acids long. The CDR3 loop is CASSGTLGGQETQYF. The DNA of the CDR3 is TGTGCCAGCAGTGGAACCTTGGGGGGACAGGAGACCCAGTACTTC.

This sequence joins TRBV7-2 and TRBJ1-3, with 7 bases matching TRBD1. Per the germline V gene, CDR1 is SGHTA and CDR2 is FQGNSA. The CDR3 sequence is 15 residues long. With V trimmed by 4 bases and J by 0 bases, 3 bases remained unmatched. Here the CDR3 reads CASSSWTGSGNTIYF. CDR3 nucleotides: TGTGCCAGCAGCTCCTGGACAGGCTCTGGAAACACCATATATTTT.

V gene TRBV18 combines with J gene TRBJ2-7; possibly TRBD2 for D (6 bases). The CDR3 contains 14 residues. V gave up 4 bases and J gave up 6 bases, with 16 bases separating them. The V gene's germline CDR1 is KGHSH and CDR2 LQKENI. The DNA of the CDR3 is TGTGCCAGCTCACTAGGGTCGGGGGTCGGCGAGCAGTACTTC. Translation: CASSLGSGVGEQYF.

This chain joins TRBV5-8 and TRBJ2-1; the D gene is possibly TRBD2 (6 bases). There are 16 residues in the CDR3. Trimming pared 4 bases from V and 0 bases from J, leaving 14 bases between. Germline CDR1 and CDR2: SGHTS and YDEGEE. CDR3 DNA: TGTGCCAGCAGCCACCTAGCGCCCAGCTCCTACAATGAGCAGTTCTTC. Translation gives CASSHLAPSSYNEQFF.

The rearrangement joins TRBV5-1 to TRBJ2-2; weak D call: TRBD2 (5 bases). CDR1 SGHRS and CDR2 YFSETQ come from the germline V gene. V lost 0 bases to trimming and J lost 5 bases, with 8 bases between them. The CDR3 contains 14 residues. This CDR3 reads CASSLDRGTGELFF. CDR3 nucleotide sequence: TGCGCCAGCAGCTTGGATCGGGGTACCGGGGAGCTGTTTTTT.

The CDR3 is CASRTGGVMEAFF. In nucleotides, the CDR3 is TGTGCCAGCCGGACAGGGGGCGTAATGGAAGCTTTCTTT. The chain uses TRBV11-2 and TRBJ1-1; 11 bases align to TRBD1. The V gene end was trimmed by 8 bases and the J gene end by 8 bases; junction bases not matched to a gene: 7. The CDR3 consists of 13 residues. CDR1 and CDR2 from the germline V gene are SGHAT and FQNNGV.

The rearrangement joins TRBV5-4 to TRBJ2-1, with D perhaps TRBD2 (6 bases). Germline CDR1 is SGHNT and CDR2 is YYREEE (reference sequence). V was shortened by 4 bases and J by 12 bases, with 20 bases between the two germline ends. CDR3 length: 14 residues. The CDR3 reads CASSTAGYRGLQFF. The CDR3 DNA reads TGTGCCAGCAGCACCGCAGGGTATCGGGGGTTGCAGTTCTTC.

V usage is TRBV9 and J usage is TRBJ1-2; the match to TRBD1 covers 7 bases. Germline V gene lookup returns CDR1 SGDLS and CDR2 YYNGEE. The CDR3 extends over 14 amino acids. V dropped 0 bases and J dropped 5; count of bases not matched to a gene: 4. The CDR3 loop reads CASSVGGTEYGYTF. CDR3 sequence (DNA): TGTGCCAGCAGCGTAGGCGGGACAGAGTATGGCTACACCTTC.

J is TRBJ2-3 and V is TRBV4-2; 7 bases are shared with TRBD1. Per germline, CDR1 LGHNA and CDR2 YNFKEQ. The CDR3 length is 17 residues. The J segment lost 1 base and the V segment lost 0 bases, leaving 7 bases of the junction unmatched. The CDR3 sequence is CASSQETGPRGTDTQYF. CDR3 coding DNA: TGTGCCAGCAGCCAAGAGACAGGGCCCCGGGGCACAGATACGCAGTATTTT.